The rows below give T cell receptor beta chains drawn from one sample of a study of blood T cell repertoires in COVID-19. Method: immunoSEQ multiplex PCR; TCRdb's copy keeps in-frame clones and lacks some. Among roughly 95,000 clones, around 81% were seen once, and the ten largest hold over 3.5%. The sequencing sample was made of peripheral blood. The receptors derive from a man between 60 and 70 years old with acute or convalescent COVID-19. Both conserved end residues are part of each CDR3. A D gene is named only where the DNA matches it firmly. Part of the rows lack a size; the others show once, few, many or a class for expanded clones.

D gene: -
V gene: TRBV30
clone size: -
J gene: TRBJ1-1
CDR3 DNA: TGTGCCTGGGCGGGGGTTCAAGCTGAAGCTTTCTTT
CDR3 protein: CAWAGVQAEAFF

D gene: -
V gene: TRBV5-1
clone size: -
J gene: TRBJ2-1
CDR3 DNA: TGCGCCAGCAGCTTGGTCGGGGCGGGAATGTACAATGAGCAGTTCTTC
CDR3 protein: CASSLVGAGMYNEQFF

D gene: TRBD1
V gene: TRBV11-3
clone size: -
J gene: TRBJ2-3
CDR3 DNA: TGTGCCAGCAGCTTATTGCGAAGGACAGGGGGGGCAGATACGCAGTATTTT
CDR3 protein: CASSLLRRTGGADTQYF

D gene: TRBD2
V gene: TRBV5-5
clone size: -
J gene: TRBJ2-3
CDR3 DNA: TGTGCCAGCAGCCCGCAGCGGGGGACAGATACGCAGTATTTT
CDR3 protein: CASSPQRGTDTQYF

D gene: TRBD1
V gene: TRBV5-4
clone size: -
J gene: TRBJ1-2
CDR3 DNA: TGTGCCAGCAGCTCGGACAGGGCCTATGGCTACACCTTC
CDR3 protein: CASSSDRAYGYTF

D gene: -
V gene: TRBV30
clone size: -
J gene: TRBJ2-1
CDR3 DNA: TGTGCCTGGAGTGTACGGGGGGCGGGGAGGAATGAGCAGTTCTTC
CDR3 protein: CAWSVRGAGRNEQFF

D gene: -
V gene: TRBV7-7
clone size: -
J gene: TRBJ2-5
CDR3 DNA: TGTGCTAGCAGCTTAGGAGACAGTGACTTTACAGAGACCCAGTACTTC
CDR3 protein: CASSLGDSDFTETQYF

D gene: TRBD1
V gene: TRBV5-4
clone size: -
J gene: TRBJ1-2
CDR3 DNA: TGTGCCAGCAGCTTGGGGGACAGGGGACCGGAGGGCTACACCTTC
CDR3 protein: CASSLGDRGPEGYTF

D gene: TRBD2
V gene: TRBV6-1
clone size: -
J gene: TRBJ2-1
CDR3 DNA: TGTGCCAGCAGTGATTGGGCTAGCGGGAGGGCCGAGCAGTTCTTC
CDR3 protein: CASSDWASGRAEQFF

D gene: -
V gene: TRBV6-5
clone size: -
J gene: TRBJ1-2
CDR3 DNA: TGTGCCAGCAGCCCGGGAGTCCGTTTACTCTATGGCTACACCTTC
CDR3 protein: CASSPGVRLLYGYTF

D gene: -
V gene: TRBV4-3
clone size: -
J gene: TRBJ2-3
CDR3 DNA: TGCGCCAGCAGCCAAGATTATCCCCCAGATACGCAGTATTTT
CDR3 protein: CASSQDYPPDTQYF

D gene: TRBD1
V gene: TRBV5-6
clone size: once
J gene: TRBJ1-5
CDR3 DNA: TGTGCCAGCAGCTTCTTAGGGGGCGGTGATCAGCCCCAGCATTTT
CDR3 protein: CASSFLGGGDQPQHF

D gene: TRBD1
V gene: TRBV7-3
clone size: -
J gene: TRBJ1-2
CDR3 DNA: TGTGCCAGCAGTCCGGACAGGGCAAGCGATGGCTACACCTTC
CDR3 protein: CASSPDRASDGYTF

D gene: -
V gene: TRBV6-5
clone size: -
J gene: TRBJ1-5
CDR3 DNA: TGTGCCAGCACGACAGATTTGAGGAGCAATCAGCCCCAGCATTTT
CDR3 protein: CASTTDLRSNQPQHF

D gene: TRBD2
V gene: TRBV30
clone size: -
J gene: TRBJ2-1
CDR3 DNA: TGTGCCTGGATGCGAGGGGAGGGTGAGCAGTTCTTC
CDR3 protein: CAWMRGEGEQFF

D gene: -
V gene: TRBV12-3/TRBV12-4
clone size: -
J gene: TRBJ2-5
CDR3 DNA: TGTGCCAGCAGCCCTACAGGGCAAGAGACCCAGTACTTC
CDR3 protein: CASSPTGQETQYF

D gene: -
V gene: TRBV11-3
clone size: -
J gene: TRBJ1-2
CDR3 DNA: TGTGCCAGCAGCTTAGGTGAGGTACCGGATGGCTACACCTTC
CDR3 protein: CASSLGEVPDGYTF

D gene: TRBD1
V gene: TRBV5-1
clone size: -
J gene: TRBJ2-3
CDR3 DNA: TGCGCCAGCAGCTTGGGGGCACAGGGGACAGATACGCAGTATTTT
CDR3 protein: CASSLGAQGTDTQYF

D gene: TRBD1
V gene: TRBV5-1
clone size: once
J gene: TRBJ1-2
CDR3 DNA: TGCGCCAGCAGCTGGGGACAGGGGAGGGTTGCTAACTATGGCTACACCTTC
CDR3 protein: CASSWGQGRVANYGYTF

D gene: -
V gene: TRBV5-8
clone size: -
J gene: TRBJ1-5
CDR3 DNA: TGTGCCAGCAACCGACAGGTCAATCAGCCCCAGCATTTT
CDR3 protein: CASNRQVNQPQHF

D gene: -
V gene: TRBV28
clone size: -
J gene: TRBJ1-5
CDR3 DNA: TGTGCCAGCAGTCTCGGGAGGGTGGGCAATCAGCCCCAGCATTTT
CDR3 protein: CASSLGRVGNQPQHF

D gene: TRBD1
V gene: TRBV18
clone size: -
J gene: TRBJ2-7
CDR3 DNA: TGTGCCAGCTCACGGACAGGGGTTCAGCACGAGCAGTACTTC
CDR3 protein: CASSRTGVQHEQYF

D gene: TRBD1
V gene: TRBV25-1
clone size: many
J gene: TRBJ2-7
CDR3 DNA: TGTGCCAGCAGTGTGGACAGGGGGAACGCTCGGGAGCAGTACTTC
CDR3 protein: CASSVDRGNAREQYF

D gene: -
V gene: TRBV3-1/TRBV3-2
clone size: -
J gene: TRBJ1-1
CDR3 DNA: TGTGCCAGCAGCCCTTGGGGCAACACTGAAGCTTTCTTT
CDR3 protein: CASSPWGNTEAFF

D gene: TRBD2
V gene: TRBV7-2
clone size: -
J gene: TRBJ2-1
CDR3 DNA: TGTGCCAGCAGCTTTAGCGGGGGCGGGAGGGGCTACAATGAGCAGTTCTTC
CDR3 protein: CASSFSGGGRGYNEQFF

D gene: -
V gene: TRBV14
clone size: -
J gene: TRBJ1-2
CDR3 DNA: TGTGCCAGCAGCCAAGTTTCCCAGACAGGTGGCTACACCTTC
CDR3 protein: CASSQVSQTGGYTF

D gene: TRBD1
V gene: TRBV7-2
clone size: few
J gene: TRBJ1-3
CDR3 DNA: TGTGCCAGCAGCTTAGCGGGACAGGTCTCTGGAAACACCATATATTTT
CDR3 protein: CASSLAGQVSGNTIYF

D gene: TRBD1
V gene: TRBV30
clone size: -
J gene: TRBJ1-2
CDR3 DNA: TGTGCCTACCGACAGGGGGCTAGGAATGGCTACACCTTC
CDR3 protein: CAYRQGARNGYTF

D gene: TRBD1
V gene: TRBV3-1/TRBV3-2
clone size: -
J gene: TRBJ2-3
CDR3 DNA: TGTGCCAGCAGCTGGACAGGGGGCGCGGCAGATACGCAGTATTTT
CDR3 protein: CASSWTGGAADTQYF

D gene: TRBD1
V gene: TRBV2
clone size: -
J gene: TRBJ1-1
CDR3 DNA: TGTGCCAGCAGTGACCGGGACAGGGCCTCTCATGAAGCTTTCTTT
CDR3 protein: CASSDRDRASHEAFF

D gene: TRBD1
V gene: TRBV7-9
clone size: once
J gene: TRBJ1-1
CDR3 DNA: TGTGCCAGCAGCCTAAGGGGGCCCCATGACGCTGAAGCTTTCTTT
CDR3 protein: CASSLRGPHDAEAFF

D gene: -
V gene: TRBV7-2
clone size: -
J gene: TRBJ2-2
CDR3 DNA: TGTGCCAGCAGATTAGCATCCATCGGGGAGCTGTTTTTT
CDR3 protein: CASRLASIGELFF

D gene: TRBD1
V gene: TRBV11-3
clone size: -
J gene: TRBJ1-1
CDR3 DNA: TGTGCCAGCAGCTCAATCAGGACAGGGAACACTGAAGCTTTCTTT
CDR3 protein: CASSSIRTGNTEAFF

D gene: -
V gene: TRBV6-1
clone size: once
J gene: TRBJ2-3
CDR3 DNA: TGTGCCAGCAGTGAACGACTAGGGGGGGCCGATACGCAGTATTTT
CDR3 protein: CASSERLGGADTQYF

D gene: TRBD2
V gene: TRBV5-1
clone size: -
J gene: TRBJ2-1
CDR3 DNA: TGCGCCAGCAGCCCTAGCGGGGGGGCCTATGAGCAGTTCTTC
CDR3 protein: CASSPSGGAYEQFF

D gene: -
V gene: TRBV18
clone size: -
J gene: TRBJ2-7
CDR3 DNA: TGTGCCAGCTCACCACCGGGTAGCACACTTTCCTACGAGCAGTACTTC
CDR3 protein: CASSPPGSTLSYEQYF

D gene: TRBD2
V gene: TRBV10-3
clone size: -
J gene: TRBJ2-5
CDR3 DNA: TGTGCCATCAATCAAGCGGGAGCGGACGAGACCCAGTACTTC
CDR3 protein: CAINQAGADETQYF

D gene: -
V gene: TRBV20-1
clone size: -
J gene: TRBJ2-1
CDR3 DNA: TGCAGTGCTAGTGTAACTACCGAGCAGTTCTTC
CDR3 protein: CSASVTTEQFF

D gene: -
V gene: TRBV6-2/TRBV6-3
clone size: -
J gene: TRBJ2-1
CDR3 DNA: TGTGCCAGCAGTTTGGACAGTCCCCGGGGCAATGAGCAGTTCTTC
CDR3 protein: CASSLDSPRGNEQFF